The subject of this entry is one TCR beta chain. The CDR3 loop spans 15 amino acids. Germline V gene sequence: CDR1 SGHNT, CDR2 YENEEA. V trimming: 4 bases; J trimming: 1 base; junction bases outside the gene matches: 6. The sample originates from a study of technical replicates of blood from several donors. The table came from immunoSEQ multiplex PCR; TCRdb's copy has only in-frame clones and leaves some out. Found here are 70,000 to 85,000 clones, roughly 90% of them singletons; the top ten hold 0.36%. Material: T cells isolated from PBMCs. The genes are TRBV11-3 and TRBJ2-7; the match to TRBD2 covers 8 bases. The TCR originated in a human donor in good health. The CDR3 spells CASSSGGRSSYEQYF. The CDR3 region has the DNA TGTGCCAGCAGCTCCGGCGGGAGGTCTTCCTACGAGCAGTACTTC. Drawing the rest from reference TRBV11-3 and TRBJ2-7, the complete variable domain is EAGVVQSPRYKIIEKKQPVAFWCNPISGHNTLYWYLQNLGQGPELLIRYENEEAVDDSQLPKDRFSAERLKGVDSTLKIQPAELGDSAVYLCASSSGGRSSYEQYFGPGTRLTVT.